This TCR beta chain was observed in a study of T cell changes during pregnancy in multiple sclerosis. Data came from immunoSEQ multiplex PCR; TCRdb stores just in-frame clones and leaves some out. The table records tens of thousands of clones, about 90% of them present only once. This TCR was sampled from a female donor in good health, enrolled as a control in a pregnancy study. The sequenced sample was peripheral blood, obtained in the second trimester of pregnancy.

In nucleotides, the CDR3 is TGTGCCAGCAGCTTAATACTAGCGGGAGGGACCCAGTACTTC. Protein: CASSLILAGGTQYF. V and J are TRBV7-9 and TRBJ2-5, with 12 nucleotides matching TRBD2. The CDR3 is 14 amino acids. Germline V gives CDR1 SEHNR, CDR2 FQNEAQ (reference sequence). V lost 2 bases and J lost 7; bases outside the gene matches: 2.